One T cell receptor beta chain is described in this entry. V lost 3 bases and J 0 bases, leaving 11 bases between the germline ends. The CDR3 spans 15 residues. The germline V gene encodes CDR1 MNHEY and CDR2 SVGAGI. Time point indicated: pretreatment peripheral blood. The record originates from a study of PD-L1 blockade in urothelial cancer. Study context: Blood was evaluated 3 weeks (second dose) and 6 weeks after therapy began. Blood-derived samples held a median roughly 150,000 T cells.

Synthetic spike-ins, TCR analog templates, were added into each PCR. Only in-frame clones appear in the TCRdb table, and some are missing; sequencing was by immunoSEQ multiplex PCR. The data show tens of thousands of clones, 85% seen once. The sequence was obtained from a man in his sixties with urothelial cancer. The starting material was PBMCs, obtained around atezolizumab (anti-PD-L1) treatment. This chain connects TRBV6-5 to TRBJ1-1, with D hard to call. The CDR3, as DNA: TGTGCCAGCAGTTATAGAGTCCAGGTGAACACTGAAGCTTTCTTT. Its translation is CASSYRVQVNTEAFF.